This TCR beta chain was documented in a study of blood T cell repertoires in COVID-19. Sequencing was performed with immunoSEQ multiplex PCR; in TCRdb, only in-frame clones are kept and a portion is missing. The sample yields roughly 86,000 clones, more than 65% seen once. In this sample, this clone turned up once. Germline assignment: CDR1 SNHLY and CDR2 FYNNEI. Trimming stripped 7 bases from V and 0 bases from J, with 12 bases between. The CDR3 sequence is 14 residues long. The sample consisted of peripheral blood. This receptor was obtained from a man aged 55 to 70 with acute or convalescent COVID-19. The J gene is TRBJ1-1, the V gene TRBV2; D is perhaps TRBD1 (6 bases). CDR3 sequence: CASIPDRMNTEAFF. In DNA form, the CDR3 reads TGTGCCAGCATCCCGGACAGAATGAACACTGAAGCTTTCTTT.